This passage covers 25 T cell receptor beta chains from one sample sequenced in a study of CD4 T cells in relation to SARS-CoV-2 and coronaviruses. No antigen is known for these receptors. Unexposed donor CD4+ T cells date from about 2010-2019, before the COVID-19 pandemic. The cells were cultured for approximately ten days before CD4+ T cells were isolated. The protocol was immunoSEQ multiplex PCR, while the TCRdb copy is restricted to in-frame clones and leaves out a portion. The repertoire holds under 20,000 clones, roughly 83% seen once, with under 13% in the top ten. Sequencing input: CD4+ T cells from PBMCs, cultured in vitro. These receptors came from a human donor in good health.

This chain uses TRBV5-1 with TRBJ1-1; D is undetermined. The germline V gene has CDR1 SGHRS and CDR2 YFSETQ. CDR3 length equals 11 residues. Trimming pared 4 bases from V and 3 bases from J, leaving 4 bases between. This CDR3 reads CASSADTEAFF. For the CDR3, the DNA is TGCGCCAGCAGCGCCGACACTGAAGCTTTCTTT.

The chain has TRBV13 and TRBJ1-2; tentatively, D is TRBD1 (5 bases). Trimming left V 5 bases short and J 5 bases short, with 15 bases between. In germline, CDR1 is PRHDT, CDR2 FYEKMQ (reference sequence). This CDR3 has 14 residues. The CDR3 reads CASSRARQGYGYTF. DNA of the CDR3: TGTGCCAGCAGCCGCGCGAGGCAGGGATATGGCTACACCTTC. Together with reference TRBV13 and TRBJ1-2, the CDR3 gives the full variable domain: AAGVIQSPRHLIKEKRETATLKCYPIPRHDTVYWYQQGPGQDPQFLISFYEKMQSDKGSIPDRFSAQQFSDYHSELNMSSLELGDSALYFCASSRARQGYGYTFGSGTRLTVV.

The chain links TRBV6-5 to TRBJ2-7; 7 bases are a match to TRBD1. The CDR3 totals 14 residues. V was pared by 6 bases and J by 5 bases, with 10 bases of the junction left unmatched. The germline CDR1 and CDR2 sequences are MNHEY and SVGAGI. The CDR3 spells CASSVDRDGDEQYF. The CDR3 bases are TGTGCCAGCAGCGTCGACAGGGACGGCGACGAGCAGTACTTC.

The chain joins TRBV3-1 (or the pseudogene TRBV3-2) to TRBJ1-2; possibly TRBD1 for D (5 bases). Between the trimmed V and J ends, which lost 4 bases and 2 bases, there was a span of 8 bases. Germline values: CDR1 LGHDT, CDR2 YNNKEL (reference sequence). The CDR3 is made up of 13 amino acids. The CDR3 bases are TGTGCCAGCAGCCGGGACGGCAACTATGGCTACACCTTC. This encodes CASSRDGNYGYTF.

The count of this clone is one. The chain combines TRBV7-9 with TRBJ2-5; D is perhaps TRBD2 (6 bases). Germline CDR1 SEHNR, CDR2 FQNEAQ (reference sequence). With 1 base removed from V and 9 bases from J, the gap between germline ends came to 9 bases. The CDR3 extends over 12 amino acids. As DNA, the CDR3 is TGTGCCAGCAGCTTAGATGCGGGGTCCCAGTACTTC. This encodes CASSLDAGSQYF.

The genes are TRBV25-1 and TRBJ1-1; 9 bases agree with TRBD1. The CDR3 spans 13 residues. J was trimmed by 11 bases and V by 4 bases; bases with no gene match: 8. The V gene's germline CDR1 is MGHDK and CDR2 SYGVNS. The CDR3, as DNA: TGTGCCAGCAGTGTGACAGGGGGAAGGTTGGCTTTCTTT. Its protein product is CASSVTGGRLAFF.

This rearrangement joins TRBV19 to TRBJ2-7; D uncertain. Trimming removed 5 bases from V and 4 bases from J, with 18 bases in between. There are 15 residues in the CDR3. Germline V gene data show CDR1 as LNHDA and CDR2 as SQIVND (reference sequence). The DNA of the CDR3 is TGTGCCAGTAGTGAGGCTCGTCAGTCAATATACGAGCAGTACTTC. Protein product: CASSEARQSIYEQYF.

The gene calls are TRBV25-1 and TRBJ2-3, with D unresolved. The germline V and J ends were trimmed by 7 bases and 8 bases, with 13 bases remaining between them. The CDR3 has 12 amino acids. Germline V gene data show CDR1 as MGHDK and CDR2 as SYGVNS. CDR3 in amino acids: CASTNRGTTQYF. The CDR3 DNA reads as TGTGCCAGCACGAACAGAGGAACTACGCAGTATTTT.

The CDR3 reads CASRLGGMNTGELFF. For the CDR3, the DNA is TGTGCCAGCAGACTAGGGGGGATGAACACCGGGGAGCTGTTTTTT. V gene TRBV11-2 combines with J gene TRBJ2-2; D may match TRBD1 or TRBD2 (6 bases each). Germline-derived CDR1 and CDR2 are SGHAT and FQNNGV. This CDR3 has 15 residues. V was shortened by 6 bases and J by 1 base, with 12 bases between the two germline ends. Based on the CDR3 plus reference TRBV11-2 and TRBJ2-2, the full variable domain is EAGVAQSPRYKIIEKRQSVAFWCNPISGHATLYWYQQILGQGPKLLIQFQNNGVVDDSQLPKDRFSAERLKGVDSTLKIQPAKLEDSAVYLCASRLGGMNTGELFFGEGSRLTVL.

The CDR3 DNA reads as TGTGCCAGCAGCGTAGATGGAGACAGGGGCGGCTACACCTTC. It encodes CASSVDGDRGGYTF. The chain joins TRBV9 to TRBJ1-2, with 8 bases identical to TRBD1. This CDR3 region has 14 residues. V trimming: 0 bases; J trimming: 8 bases; junction bases outside the gene matches: 6. Germline loops: CDR1 SGDLS, CDR2 YYNGEE.

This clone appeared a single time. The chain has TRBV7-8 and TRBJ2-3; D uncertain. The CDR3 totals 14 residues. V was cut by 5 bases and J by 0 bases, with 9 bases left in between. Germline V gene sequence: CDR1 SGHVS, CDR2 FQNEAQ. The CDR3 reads CASSRAPSTDTQYF. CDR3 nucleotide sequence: TGTGCCAGCAGCCGAGCTCCTAGCACAGATACGCAGTATTTT.

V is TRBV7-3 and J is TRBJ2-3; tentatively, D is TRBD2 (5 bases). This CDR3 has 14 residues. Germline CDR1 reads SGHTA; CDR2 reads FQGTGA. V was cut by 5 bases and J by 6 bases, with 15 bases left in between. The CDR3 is CASSPRGDRDTQYF. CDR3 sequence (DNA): TGTGCCAGCAGCCCCCGGGGTGACCGGGATACGCAGTATTTT.

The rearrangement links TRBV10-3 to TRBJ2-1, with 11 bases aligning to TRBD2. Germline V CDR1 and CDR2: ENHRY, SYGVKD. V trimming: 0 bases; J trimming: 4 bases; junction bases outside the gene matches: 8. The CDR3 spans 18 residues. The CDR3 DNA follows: TGTGCCATCAGTGAGTCCCTCCCGCTAGCGGGGGGATACAATGAGCAGTTCTTC. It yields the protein CAISESLPLAGGYNEQFF.

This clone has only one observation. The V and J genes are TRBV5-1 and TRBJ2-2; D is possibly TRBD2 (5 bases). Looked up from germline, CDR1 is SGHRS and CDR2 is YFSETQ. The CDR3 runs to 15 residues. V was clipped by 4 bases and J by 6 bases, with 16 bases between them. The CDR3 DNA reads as TGCGCCAGCAGCGGAGACGGGGTTTATGCCGGGGAGCTGTTTTTT. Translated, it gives CASSGDGVYAGELFF.

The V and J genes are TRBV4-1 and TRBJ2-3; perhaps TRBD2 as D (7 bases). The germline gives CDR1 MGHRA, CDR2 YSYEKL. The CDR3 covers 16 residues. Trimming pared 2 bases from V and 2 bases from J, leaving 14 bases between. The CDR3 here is CASSQWGGLFTDTQYF. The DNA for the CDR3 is TGCGCCAGCAGCCAATGGGGGGGGCTGTTCACAGATACGCAGTATTTT.

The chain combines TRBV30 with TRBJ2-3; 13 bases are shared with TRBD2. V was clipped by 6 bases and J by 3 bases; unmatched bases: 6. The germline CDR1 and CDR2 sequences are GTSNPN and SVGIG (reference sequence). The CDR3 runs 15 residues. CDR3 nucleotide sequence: TGTGCCTGCTTCGGACTAGCGGGAGAGACAGATACGCAGTATTTT. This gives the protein CACFGLAGETDTQYF.

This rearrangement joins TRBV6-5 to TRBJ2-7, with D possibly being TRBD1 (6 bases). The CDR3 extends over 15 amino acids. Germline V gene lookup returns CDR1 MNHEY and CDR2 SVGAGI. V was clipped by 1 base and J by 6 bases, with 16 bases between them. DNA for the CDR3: TGTGCCAGCAGTTACTTGGACAGCGGTCCTGGCGAGCAGTACTTC. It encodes CASSYLDSGPGEQYF.

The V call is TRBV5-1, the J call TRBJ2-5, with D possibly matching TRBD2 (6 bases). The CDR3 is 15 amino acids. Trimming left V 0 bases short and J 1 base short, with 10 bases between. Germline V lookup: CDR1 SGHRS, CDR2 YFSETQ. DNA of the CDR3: TGCGCCAGCAGCTTGGTTCGGGGGACCCAAGAGACCCAGTACTTC. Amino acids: CASSLVRGTQETQYF. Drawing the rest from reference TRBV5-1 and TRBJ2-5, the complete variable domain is KAGVTQTPRYLIKTRGQQVTLSCSPISGHRSVSWYQQTPGQGLQFLFEYFSETQRNKGNFPGRFSGRQFSNSRSEMNVSTLELGDSALYLCASSLVRGTQETQYFGPGTRLLVL.

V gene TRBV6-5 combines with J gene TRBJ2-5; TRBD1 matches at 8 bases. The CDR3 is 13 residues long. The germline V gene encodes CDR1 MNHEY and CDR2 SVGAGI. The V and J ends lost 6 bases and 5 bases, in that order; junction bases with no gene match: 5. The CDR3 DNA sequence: TGTGCCAGCAGGGCAGGGGGCTGGGAGACCCAGTACTTC. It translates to CASRAGGWETQYF.

For the CDR3, the DNA is TGCAGCGTTGTTGGGGGAGAAGGAAACACCATATATTTT. Protein product: CSVVGGEGNTIYF. V is TRBV29-1 and J is TRBJ1-3; maybe TRBD1 (5 bases). Germline V gene lookup returns CDR1 SQVTM and CDR2 ANQGSEA. V was cut by 4 bases and J by 4 bases, with 11 bases left in between. CDR3 length equals 13 residues.

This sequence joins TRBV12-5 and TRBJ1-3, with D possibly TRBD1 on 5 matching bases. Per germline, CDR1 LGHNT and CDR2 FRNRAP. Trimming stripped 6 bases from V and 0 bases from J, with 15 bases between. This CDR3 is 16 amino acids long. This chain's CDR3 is CASGLGDQSSGNTIYF. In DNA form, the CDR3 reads TGTGCTAGTGGACTCGGGGACCAAAGCTCTGGAAACACCATATATTTT.

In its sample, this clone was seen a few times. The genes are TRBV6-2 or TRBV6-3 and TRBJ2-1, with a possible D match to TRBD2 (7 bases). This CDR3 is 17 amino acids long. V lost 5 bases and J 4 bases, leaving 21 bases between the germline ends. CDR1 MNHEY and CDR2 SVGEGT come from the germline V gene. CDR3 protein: CASSRGGAPLLYNEQFF. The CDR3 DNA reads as TGTGCCAGCAGTAGGGGGGGGGCCCCTCTTTTATACAATGAGCAGTTCTTC.

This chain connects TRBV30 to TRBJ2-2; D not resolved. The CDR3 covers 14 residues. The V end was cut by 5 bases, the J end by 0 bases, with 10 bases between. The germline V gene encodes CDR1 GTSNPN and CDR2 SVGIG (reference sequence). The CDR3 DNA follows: TGTGCCTGGGCGCTTAGCTCGAACACCGGGGAGCTGTTTTTT. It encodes CAWALSSNTGELFF.

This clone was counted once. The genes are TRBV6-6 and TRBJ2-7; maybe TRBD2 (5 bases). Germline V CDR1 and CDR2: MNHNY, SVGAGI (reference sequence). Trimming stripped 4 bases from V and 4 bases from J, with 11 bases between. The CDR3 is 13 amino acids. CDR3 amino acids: CASSLGVLYEQYF. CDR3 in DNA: TGTGCCAGCAGTTTGGGAGTTTTGTACGAGCAGTACTTC.

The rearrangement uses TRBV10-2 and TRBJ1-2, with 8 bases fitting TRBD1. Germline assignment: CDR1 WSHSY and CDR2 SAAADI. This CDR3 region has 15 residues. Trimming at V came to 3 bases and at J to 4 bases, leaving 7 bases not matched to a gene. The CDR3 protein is CASSDQGAFRYGYTF. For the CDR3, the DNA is TGCGCCAGCAGTGACCAGGGGGCCTTCCGCTATGGCTACACCTTC.